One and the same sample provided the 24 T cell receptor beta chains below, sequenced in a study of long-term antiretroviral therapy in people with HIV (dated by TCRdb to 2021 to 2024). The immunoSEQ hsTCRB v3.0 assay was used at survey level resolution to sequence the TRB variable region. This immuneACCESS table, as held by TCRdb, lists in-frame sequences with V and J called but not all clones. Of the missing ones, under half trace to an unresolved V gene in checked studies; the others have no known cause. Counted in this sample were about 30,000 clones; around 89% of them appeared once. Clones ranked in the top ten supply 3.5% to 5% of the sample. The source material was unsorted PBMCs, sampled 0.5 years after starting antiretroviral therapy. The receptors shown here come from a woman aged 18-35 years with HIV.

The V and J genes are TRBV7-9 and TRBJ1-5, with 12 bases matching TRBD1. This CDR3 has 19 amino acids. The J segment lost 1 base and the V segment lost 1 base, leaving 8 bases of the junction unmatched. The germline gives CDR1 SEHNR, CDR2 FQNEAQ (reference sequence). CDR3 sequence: CASSLDGTGGARSNQPQHF. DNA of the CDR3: TGTGCCAGCAGCTTAGATGGGACAGGGGGCGCAAGAAGCAATCAGCCCCAGCATTTT.

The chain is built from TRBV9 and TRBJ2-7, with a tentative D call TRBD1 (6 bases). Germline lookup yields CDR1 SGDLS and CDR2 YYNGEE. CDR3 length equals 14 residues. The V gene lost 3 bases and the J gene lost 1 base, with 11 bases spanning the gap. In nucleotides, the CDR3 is TGTGCCAGCAGCGAGGACAGTCCTTCCTACGAGCAGTACTTC. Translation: CASSEDSPSYEQYF.

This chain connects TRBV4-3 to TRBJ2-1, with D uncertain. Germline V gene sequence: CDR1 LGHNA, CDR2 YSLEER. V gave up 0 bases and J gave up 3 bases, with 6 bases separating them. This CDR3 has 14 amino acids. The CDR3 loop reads CASSQDVGYNEQFF. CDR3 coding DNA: TGCGCCAGCAGCCAAGATGTCGGCTACAATGAGCAGTTCTTC.

The CDR3 spells CASNQEREGGTDTQYF. The CDR3 DNA reads as TGTGCCAGCAATCAAGAGCGGGAGGGCGGTACAGATACGCAGTATTTT. The gene calls are TRBV2 and TRBJ2-3, with 10 bases lining up with TRBD2. Germline CDR1 is SNHLY and CDR2 is FYNNEI. This CDR3 region has 16 residues. J lost 3 bases, V lost 7 bases, and 10 bases had no gene match.

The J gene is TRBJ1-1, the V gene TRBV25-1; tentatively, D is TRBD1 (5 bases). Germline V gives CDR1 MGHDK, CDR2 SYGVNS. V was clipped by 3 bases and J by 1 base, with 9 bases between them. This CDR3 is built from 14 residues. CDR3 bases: TGTGCCAGCAGTGATTACAGGAAGAACACTGAAGCTTTCTTT. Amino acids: CASSDYRKNTEAFF.

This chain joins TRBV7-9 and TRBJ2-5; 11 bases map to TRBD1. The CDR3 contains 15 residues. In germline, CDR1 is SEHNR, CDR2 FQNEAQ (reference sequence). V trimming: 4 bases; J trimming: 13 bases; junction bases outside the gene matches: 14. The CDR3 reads CASSSGAGQGVWWYF. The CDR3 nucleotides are TGTGCCAGCAGCTCCGGAGCGGGACAGGGGGTTTGGTGGTACTTC.

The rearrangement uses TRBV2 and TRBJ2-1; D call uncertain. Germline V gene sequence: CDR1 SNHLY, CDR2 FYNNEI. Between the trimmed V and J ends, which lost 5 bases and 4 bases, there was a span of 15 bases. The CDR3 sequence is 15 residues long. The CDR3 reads CASSSTNLEYNEQFF. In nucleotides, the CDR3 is TGTGCCAGCAGTTCCACTAACCTCGAATACAATGAGCAGTTCTTC.

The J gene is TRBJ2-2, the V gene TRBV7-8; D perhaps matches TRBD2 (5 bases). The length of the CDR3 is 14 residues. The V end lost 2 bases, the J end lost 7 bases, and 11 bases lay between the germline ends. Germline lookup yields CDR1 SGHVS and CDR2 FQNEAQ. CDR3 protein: CASSLRAGDGELFF. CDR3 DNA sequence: TGTGCCAGCAGCTTAAGGGCCGGGGACGGGGAGCTGTTTTTT.

The CDR3 here is CASSAGHLNTEAFF. Here the CDR3 DNA reads TGTGCCAGCAGCGCCGGACACCTGAACACTGAAGCTTTCTTT. The gene calls are TRBV9 and TRBJ1-1; D perhaps matches TRBD1 (5 bases). Germline values: CDR1 SGDLS, CDR2 YYNGEE. The germline V and J ends were trimmed by 3 bases and 0 bases, with 9 bases remaining between them. The CDR3 extends over 14 amino acids.

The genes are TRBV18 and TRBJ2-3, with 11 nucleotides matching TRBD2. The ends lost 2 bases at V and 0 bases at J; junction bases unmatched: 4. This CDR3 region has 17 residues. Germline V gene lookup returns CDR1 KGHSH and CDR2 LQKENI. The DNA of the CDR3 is TGTGCCAGCTCACCATGGGGACTAGCGGCTAGCACAGATACGCAGTATTTT. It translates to CASSPWGLAASTDTQYF.

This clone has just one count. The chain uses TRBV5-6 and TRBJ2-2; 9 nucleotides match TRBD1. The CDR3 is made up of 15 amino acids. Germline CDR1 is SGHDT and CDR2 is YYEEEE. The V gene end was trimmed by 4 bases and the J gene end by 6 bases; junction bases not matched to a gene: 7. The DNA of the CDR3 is TGTGCCAGCAGCCCGGGACAGGGAAGTTCCGGGGAGCTGTTTTTT. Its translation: CASSPGQGSSGELFF. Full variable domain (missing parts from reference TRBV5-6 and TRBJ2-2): DAGVTQSPTHLIKTRGQQVTLRCSPKSGHDTVSWYQQALGQGPQFIFQYYEEEERQRGNFPDRFSGHQFPNYSSELNVNALLLGDSALYLCASSPGQGSSGELFFGEGSRLTVL.

CDR3 nucleotide sequence: TGTGCCAGCAGTGGGGGGGGGTACGAGCAGTACTTC. The encoded protein is CASSGGGYEQYF. The genes are TRBV25-1 and TRBJ2-5, with 7 bases lining up with TRBD2. Judging by the DNA end, TRBJ2-7 fits better; the J call may be wrong. Germline CDR1 and CDR2: MGHDK and SYGVNS. CDR3 length: 12 residues.

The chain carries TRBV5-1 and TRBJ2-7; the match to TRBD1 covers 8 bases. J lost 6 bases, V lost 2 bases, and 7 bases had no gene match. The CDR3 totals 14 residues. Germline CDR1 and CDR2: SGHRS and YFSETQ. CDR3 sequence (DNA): TGCGCCAGCAGCTTCCACAGGGGGTTGGGCGAGCAGTACTTC. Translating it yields CASSFHRGLGEQYF.

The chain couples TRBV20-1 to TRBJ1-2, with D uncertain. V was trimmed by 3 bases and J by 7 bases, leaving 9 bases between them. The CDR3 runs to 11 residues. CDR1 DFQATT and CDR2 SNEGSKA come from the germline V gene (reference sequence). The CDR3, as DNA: TGCAGTGCTAGTATGGTTGTTGGCTACACCTTC. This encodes CSASMVVGYTF.

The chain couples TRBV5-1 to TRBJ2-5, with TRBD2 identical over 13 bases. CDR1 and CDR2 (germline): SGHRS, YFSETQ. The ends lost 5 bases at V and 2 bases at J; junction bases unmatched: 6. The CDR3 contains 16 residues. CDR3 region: CASRRGTSGTQETQYF. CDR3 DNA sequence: TGCGCCAGCAGGCGGGGGACTAGCGGGACTCAAGAGACCCAGTACTTC.

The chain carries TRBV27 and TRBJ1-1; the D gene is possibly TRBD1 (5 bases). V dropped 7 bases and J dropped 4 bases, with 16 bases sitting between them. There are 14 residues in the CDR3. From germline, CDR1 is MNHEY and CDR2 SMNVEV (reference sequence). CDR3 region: CASTRAGVGTEAFF. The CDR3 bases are TGTGCCAGCACCAGGGCGGGTGTGGGCACTGAAGCTTTCTTT.

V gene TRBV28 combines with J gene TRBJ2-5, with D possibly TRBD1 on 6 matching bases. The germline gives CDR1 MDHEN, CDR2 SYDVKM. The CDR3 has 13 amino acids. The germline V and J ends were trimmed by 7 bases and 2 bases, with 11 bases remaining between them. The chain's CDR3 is CASMRGGQETQYF. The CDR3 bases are TGTGCCAGCATGCGAGGGGGTCAAGAGACCCAGTACTTC.

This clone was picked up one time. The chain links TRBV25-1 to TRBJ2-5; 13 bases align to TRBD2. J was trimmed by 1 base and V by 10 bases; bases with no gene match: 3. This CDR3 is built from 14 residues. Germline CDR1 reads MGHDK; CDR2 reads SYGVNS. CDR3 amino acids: CATGTSGIQETQYF. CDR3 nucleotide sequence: TGTGCCACCGGGACTAGCGGGATCCAAGAGACCCAGTACTTC.

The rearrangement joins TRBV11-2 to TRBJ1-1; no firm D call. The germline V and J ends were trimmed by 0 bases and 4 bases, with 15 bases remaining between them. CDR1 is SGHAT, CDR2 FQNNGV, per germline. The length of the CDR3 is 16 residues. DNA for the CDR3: TGTGCCAGCAGCTTAGAGAGGGCAGCCGTGGGCACTGAAGCTTTCTTT. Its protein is CASSLERAAVGTEAFF.

The CDR3 region is CASSPTVLINQPQHF. The CDR3 DNA follows: TGTGCCAGCAGTCCGACAGTATTAATCAATCAGCCCCAGCATTTT. The chain has TRBV6-6 and TRBJ1-5; a possible D gene is TRBD1 (5 bases). The CDR3 is made up of 15 amino acids. Germline V lookup: CDR1 MNHNY, CDR2 SVGAGI (reference sequence). Trimming took 5 bases from V and 3 from J, leaving 14 bases between them.

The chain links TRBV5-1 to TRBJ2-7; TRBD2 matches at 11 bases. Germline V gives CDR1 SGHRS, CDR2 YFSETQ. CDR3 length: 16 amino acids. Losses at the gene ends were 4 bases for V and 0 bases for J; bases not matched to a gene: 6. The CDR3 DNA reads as TGCGCCAGCAGCCAACTAACTAGCGGGAGCTCCTACGAGCAGTACTTC. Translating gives CASSQLTSGSSYEQYF. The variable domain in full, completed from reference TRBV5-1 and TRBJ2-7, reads KAGVTQTPRYLIKTRGQQVTLSCSPISGHRSVSWYQQTPGQGLQFLFEYFSETQRNKGNFPGRFSGRQFSNSRSEMNVSTLELGDSALYLCASSQLTSGSSYEQYFGPGTRLTVT.

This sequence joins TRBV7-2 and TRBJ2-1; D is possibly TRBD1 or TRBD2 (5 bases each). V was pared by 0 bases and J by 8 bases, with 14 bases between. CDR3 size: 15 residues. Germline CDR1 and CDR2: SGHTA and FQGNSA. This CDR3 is CASSLAPGQGDEQFF. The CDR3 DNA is TGTGCCAGCAGCTTAGCACCGGGGCAAGGGGATGAGCAGTTCTTC.

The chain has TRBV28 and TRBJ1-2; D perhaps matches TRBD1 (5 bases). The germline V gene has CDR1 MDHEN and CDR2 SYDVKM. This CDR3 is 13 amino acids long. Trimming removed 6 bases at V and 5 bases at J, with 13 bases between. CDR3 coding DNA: TGTGCCAGCAGGGCCCCAGGGCCGTATGGCTACACCTTC. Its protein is CASRAPGPYGYTF.

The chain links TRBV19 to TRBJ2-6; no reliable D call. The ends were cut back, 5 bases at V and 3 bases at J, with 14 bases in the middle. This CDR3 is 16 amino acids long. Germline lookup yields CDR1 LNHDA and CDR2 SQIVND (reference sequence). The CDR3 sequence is CASSPDRAGGANVLTF. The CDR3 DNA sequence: TGTGCCAGTAGTCCGGATCGAGCTGGTGGGGCCAACGTCCTGACTTTC. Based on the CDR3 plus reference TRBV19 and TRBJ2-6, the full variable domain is DGGITQSPKYLFRKEGQNVTLSCEQNLNHDAMYWYRQDPGQGLRLIYYSQIVNDFQKGDIAEGYSVSREKKESFPLTVTSAQKNPTAFYLCASSPDRAGGANVLTFGAGSRLTVL.